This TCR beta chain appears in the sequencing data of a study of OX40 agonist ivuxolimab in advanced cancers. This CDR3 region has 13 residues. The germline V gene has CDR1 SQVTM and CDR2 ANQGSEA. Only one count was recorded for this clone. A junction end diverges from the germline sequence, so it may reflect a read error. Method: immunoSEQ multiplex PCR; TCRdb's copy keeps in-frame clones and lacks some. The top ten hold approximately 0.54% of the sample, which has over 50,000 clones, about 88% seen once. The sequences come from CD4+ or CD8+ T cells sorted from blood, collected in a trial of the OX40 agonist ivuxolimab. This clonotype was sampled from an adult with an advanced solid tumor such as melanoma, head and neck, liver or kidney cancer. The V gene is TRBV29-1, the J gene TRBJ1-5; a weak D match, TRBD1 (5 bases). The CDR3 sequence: CSVTTEGNQPQHF. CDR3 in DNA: TGCAGCGTCACGACAGAGGGCAACCAGCCCCAGCATTTT.